The entry that follows covers one T cell receptor (beta chain) sequence. The antigen is not known. The data belong to a study of cytotoxic CD8 clonotypes in ibrutinib-treated CLL. Study details: Among responders, 24 were partial and 2 complete; after median approximately 68 months, approximately 15 stayed remitted and some twelve progressed.

Library input was 1.5 to 2 micrograms of DNA from cryopreserved PBMCs. The data were produced by immunoSEQ multiplex PCR, yet TCRdb's version contains in-frame clones alone and is incomplete. Of 120,000 to 150,000 clones in the sample, 70% to 80% are singletons; the top ten hold 25% to 35%. Trimming took off 0 bases at V and 4 bases at J, with 15 bases between the two ends. This CDR3 has 16 residues. The germline V gene has CDR1 MNHEY and CDR2 SVGAGI. Study findings and constraints: Clonality increased at ibrutinib response and stayed stable in sustained remission. At progression, however, it fell back toward baseline. Progressing and sustained-remission patients had different sampling times.

The rearrangement joins TRBV6-5 to TRBJ1-2; D perhaps matches TRBD1 (5 bases). The TCR comes from a human donor with chronic lymphocytic leukemia. The specimen was PBMCs, collected after 12 months of ibrutinib treatment. The DNA for the CDR3 is TGTGCCAGCAGTTACTCCCCAGGGTTCGCGAGCTATGGCTACACCTTC. Protein: CASSYSPGFASYGYTF.